The T cell receptor beta chain under discussion was sequenced for a study of shared clonotypes between healthy human individuals. About the research overall: The study used three CD4 naive, three CD4 memory, two CD8 naive and one CD8 memory plate per donor.

The protocol was immunoSEQ multiplex PCR, while the TCRdb copy is restricted to in-frame clones and leaves out a portion. The table has 2 million to 2.5 million clones, under 97% seen once. This CDR3 has 15 residues. Germline assignment: CDR1 KGHSH and CDR2 LQKENI. The V end was cut by 6 bases, the J end by 1 base, with 16 bases between. The study's findings and limits: Generally, naive subsets came out with larger estimated richness than memory subsets.

With regard to this clone: What it binds is unknown.

The rearrangement uses TRBV18 and TRBJ2-7; D possibly corresponds to TRBD1 (5 bases). This sequence was found in a man younger than 35 in good health. Sequencing was performed on naive CD4+ T cells sorted from blood. Subset indicated: CD45RA+ positively selected. The CDR3 sequence: CASSQSWTSSYEQYF. DNA for the CDR3: TGTGCCAGCTCCCAGTCTTGGACATCATCCTACGAGCAGTACTTC.